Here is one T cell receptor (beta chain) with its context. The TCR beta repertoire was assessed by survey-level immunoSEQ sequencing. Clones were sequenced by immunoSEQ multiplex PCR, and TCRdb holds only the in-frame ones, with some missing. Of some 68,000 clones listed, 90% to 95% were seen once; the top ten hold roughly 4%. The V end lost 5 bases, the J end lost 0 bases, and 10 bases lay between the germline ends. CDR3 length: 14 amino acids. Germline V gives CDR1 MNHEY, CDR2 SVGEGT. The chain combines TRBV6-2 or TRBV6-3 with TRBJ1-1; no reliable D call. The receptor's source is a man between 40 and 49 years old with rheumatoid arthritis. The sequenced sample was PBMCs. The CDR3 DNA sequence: TGTGCCAGCAGTAAGGAGAGGGTGAACACTGAAGCTTTCTTT. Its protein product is CASSKERVNTEAFF.